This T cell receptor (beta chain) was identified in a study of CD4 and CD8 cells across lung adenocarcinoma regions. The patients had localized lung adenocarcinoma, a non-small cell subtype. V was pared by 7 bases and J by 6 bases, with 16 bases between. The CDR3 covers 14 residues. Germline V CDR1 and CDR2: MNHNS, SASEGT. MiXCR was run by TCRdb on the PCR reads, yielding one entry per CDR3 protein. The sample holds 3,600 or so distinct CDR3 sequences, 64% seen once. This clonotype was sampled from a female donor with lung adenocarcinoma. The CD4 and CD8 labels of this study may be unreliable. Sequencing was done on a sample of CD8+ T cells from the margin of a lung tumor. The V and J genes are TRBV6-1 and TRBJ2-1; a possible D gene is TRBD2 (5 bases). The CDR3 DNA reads TGTGCCAGCACCACAGCGGCGAGGGTCAATGAGCAGTTCTTC. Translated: CASTTAARVNEQFF.